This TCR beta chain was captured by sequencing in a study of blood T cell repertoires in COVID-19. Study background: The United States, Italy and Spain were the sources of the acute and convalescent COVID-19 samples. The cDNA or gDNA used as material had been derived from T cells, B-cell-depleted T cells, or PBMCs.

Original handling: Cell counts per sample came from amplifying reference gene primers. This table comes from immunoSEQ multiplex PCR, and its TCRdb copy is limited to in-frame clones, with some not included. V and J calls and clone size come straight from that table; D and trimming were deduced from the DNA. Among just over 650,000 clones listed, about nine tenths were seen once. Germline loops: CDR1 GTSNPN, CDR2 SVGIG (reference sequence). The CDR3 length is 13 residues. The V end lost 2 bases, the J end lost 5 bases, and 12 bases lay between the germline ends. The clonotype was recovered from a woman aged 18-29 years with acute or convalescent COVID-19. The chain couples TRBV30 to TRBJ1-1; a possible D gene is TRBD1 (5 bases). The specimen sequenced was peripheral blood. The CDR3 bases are TGTGCCTGGAGTACAACGGGGGATACTGAAGCTTTCTTT. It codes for CAWSTTGDTEAFF.